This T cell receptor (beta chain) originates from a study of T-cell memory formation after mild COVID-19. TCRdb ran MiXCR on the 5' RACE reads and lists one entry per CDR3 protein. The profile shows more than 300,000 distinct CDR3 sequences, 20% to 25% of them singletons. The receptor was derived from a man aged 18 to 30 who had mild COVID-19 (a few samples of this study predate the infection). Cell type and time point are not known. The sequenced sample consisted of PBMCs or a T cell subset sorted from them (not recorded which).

The CDR3 sequence: CASRTNTGELFF. The CDR3 DNA is TGTGCCAGCAGAACGAACACCGGGGAGCTGTTTTTT. The chain has TRBV7-7 and TRBJ2-2; D remains ambiguous. V lost 6 bases, J lost 0 bases, and 2 bases lay in between. The CDR3 covers 12 residues. Germline CDR1 reads SSHAT; CDR2 reads FNYEAQ (reference sequence).